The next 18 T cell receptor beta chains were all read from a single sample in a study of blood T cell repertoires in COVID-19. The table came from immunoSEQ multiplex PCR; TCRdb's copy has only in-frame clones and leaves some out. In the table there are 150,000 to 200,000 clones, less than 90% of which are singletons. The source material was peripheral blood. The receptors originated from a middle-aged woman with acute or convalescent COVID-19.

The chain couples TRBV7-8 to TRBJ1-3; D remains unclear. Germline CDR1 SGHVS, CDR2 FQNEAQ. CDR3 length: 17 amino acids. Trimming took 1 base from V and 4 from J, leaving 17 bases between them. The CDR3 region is CASSLVGAPGGGNTIYF. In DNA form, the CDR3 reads TGTGCCAGCAGCTTAGTAGGTGCTCCCGGAGGGGGAAACACCATATATTTT. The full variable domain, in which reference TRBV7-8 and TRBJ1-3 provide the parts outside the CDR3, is GAGVSQSPRYKVAKRGQDVALRCDPISGHVSLFWYQQALGQGPEFLTYFQNEAQLDKSGLPSDRFFAERPEGSVSTLKIQRTQQEDSAVYLCASSLVGAPGGGNTIYFGEGSWLTVV.

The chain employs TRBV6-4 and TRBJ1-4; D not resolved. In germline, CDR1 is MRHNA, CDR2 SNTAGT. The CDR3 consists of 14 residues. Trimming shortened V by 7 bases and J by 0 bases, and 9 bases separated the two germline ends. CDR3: CASNRHPTNEKLFF. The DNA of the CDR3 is TGTGCCAGCAATCGACACCCAACTAATGAAAAACTGTTTTTT.

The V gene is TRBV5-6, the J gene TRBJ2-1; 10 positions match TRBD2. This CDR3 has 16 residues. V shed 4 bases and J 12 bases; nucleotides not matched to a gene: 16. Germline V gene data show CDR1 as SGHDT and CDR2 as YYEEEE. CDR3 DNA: TGTGCCAGCAGCGGGGCTAGCGGGAGTGCCCCTCGGGTGCAGTTCTTC. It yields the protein CASSGASGSAPRVQFF.

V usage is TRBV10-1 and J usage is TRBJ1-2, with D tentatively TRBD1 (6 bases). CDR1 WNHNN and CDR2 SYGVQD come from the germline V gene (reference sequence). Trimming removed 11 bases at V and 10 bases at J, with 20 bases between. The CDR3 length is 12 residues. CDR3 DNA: TGCGCCGGAGTGGACAGCCAAAATGACTACACCTTC. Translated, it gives CAGVDSQNDYTF.

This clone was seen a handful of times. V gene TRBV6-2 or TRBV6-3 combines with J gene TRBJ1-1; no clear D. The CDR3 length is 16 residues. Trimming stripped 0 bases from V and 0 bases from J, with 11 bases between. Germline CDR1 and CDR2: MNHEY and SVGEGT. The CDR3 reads CASSYSVTDLNTEAFF. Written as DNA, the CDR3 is TGTGCCAGCAGTTACTCAGTTACAGATTTGAACACTGAAGCTTTCTTT.

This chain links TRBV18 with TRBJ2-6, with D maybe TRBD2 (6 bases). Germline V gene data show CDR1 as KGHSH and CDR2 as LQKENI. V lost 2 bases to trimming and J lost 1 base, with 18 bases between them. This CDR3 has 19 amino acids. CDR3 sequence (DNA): TGTGCCAGCTCACCAAGCCCCCCGGGGGTCTTGTCTGGGGCCAACGTCCTGACTTTC. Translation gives CASSPSPPGVLSGANVLTF.

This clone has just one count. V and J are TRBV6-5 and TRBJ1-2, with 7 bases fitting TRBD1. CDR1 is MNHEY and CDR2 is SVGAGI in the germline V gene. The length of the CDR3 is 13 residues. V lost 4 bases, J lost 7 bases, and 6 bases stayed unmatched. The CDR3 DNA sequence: TGTGCCAGCAGTTCCGGACAGGCTCTTGGCTACACCTTC. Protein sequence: CASSSGQALGYTF.

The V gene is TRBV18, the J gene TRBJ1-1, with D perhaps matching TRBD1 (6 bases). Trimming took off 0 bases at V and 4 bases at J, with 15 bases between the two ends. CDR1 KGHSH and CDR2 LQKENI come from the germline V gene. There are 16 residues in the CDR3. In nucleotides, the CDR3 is TGTGCCAGCTCACCACCCATCGGACAGAGGCCCACTGAAGCTTTCTTT. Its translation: CASSPPIGQRPTEAFF.

CDR3 loop: CAWADTNQPQHF. The CDR3 nucleotides read TGTGCCTGGGCGGACACTAATCAGCCCCAGCATTTT. V usage is TRBV30 and J usage is TRBJ1-5, with D perhaps TRBD1 (5 bases). Germline CDR1 is GTSNPN and CDR2 is SVGIG (reference sequence). V lost 5 bases and J 4 bases, leaving 9 bases between the germline ends. This CDR3 has 12 residues.

The CDR3 loop reads CAWSVRGKSNQPQHF. The CDR3 DNA sequence: TGTGCCTGGAGTGTAAGGGGGAAGAGCAATCAGCCCCAGCATTTT. V and J are TRBV30 and TRBJ1-5, with D possibly being TRBD1 (6 bases). The V gene lost 0 bases and the J gene lost 1 base, with 10 bases spanning the gap. CDR3 length: 15 amino acids. CDR1 and CDR2 from the germline V gene are GTSNPN and SVGIG (reference sequence).

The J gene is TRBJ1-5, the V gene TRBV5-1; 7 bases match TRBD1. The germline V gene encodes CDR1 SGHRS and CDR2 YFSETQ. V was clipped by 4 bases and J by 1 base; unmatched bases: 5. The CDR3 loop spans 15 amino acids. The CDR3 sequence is CASSSEGQSNQPQHF. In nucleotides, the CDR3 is TGCGCCAGCAGCAGCGAGGGACAGAGCAATCAGCCCCAGCATTTT.

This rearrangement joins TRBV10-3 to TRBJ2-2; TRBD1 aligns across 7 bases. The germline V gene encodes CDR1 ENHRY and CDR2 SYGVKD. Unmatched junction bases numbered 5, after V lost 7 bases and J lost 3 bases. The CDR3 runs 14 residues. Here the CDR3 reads CAITGDRDTGELFF. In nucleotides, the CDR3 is TGTGCCATCACTGGAGACAGGGACACCGGGGAGCTGTTTTTT.

CDR3 residues: CATGRQVGATGELFF. DNA for the CDR3: TGTGCCACTGGCCGCCAAGTCGGAGCCACCGGGGAGCTGTTTTTT. The chain couples TRBV24-1 to TRBJ2-2; D uncertain. Looked up from germline, CDR1 is KGHDR and CDR2 is SFDVKD. This CDR3 is built from 15 residues. The V end was cut by 10 bases, the J end by 4 bases, with 18 bases between.

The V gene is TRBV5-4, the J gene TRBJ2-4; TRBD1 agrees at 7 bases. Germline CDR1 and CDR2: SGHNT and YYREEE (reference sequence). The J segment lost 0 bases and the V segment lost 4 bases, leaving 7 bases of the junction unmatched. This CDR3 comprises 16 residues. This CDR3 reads CASSQGQPLAKNIQYF. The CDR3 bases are TGTGCCAGCAGCCAGGGACAGCCTTTAGCCAAAAACATTCAGTACTTC.

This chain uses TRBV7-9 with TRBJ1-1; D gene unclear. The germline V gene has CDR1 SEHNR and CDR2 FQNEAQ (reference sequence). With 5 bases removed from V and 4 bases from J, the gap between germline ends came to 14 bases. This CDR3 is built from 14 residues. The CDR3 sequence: CASSPLTSGTEAFF. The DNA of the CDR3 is TGTGCCAGCAGCCCCCTGACTTCGGGCACTGAAGCTTTCTTT.

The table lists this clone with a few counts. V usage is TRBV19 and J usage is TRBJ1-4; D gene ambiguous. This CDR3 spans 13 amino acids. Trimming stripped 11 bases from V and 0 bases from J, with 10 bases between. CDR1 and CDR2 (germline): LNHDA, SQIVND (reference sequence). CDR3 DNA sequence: TGTGCCGCGTCAATTTCAACTAATGAAAAACTGTTTTTT. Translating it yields CAASISTNEKLFF.

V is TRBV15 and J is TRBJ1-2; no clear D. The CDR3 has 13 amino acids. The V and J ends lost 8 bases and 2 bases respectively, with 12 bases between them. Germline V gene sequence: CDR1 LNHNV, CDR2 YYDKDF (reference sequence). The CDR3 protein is CATSYRRNYGYTF. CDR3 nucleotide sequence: TGTGCCACCTCGTACCGTCGGAACTATGGCTACACCTTC.

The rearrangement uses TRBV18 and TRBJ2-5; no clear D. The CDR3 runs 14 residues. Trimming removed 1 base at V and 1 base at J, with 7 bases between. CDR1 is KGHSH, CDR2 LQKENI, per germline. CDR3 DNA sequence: TGTGCCAGCTCACCACGGGCAAGCCAAGAGACCCAGTACTTC. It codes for CASSPRASQETQYF.